Listed below are T cell receptor beta chains from one sample, sequenced in a study of blood T cell repertoires in COVID-19. Produced via immunoSEQ multiplex PCR; TCRdb's table is partial and in-frame only. The table records 60,000 to 75,000 clones, 80% to 90% of them present only once. Sequenced material: peripheral blood. The receptor source for this set is a man in his fifties or sixties with acute or convalescent COVID-19. CDR3s include the opening cysteine and the closing phenylalanine or tryptophan. The order of the fields is clone size, V gene, CDR3 protein. The size field is filled for only some rows; it gives once, few, many or a size class.

>NA|TRBV5-1
CASSPRGGGLYNEQFF
>NA|TRBV6-2/TRBV6-3
CASSYSRVPLNTEAFF
>NA|TRBV9
CASSVATASRRELFF
>NA|TRBV5-8
CASSLTGPNEKLFF
>NA|TRBV19
CASSADYSDTQYF
>NA|TRBV2
CASSEEAGDNYGYTF
>NA|TRBV2
CASSEARQNNQPQHF
>NA|TRBV19
CASSGGQAIAKNIQYF
>NA|TRBV9
CASSVGGNGVNEQFF
>NA|TRBV30
CAWSVARTSGSTDTQYF
>once|TRBV5-1
CASRSKRGGQNTEAFF
>NA|TRBV18
CASSLNGGANQETQYF
>NA|TRBV11-2
CASSLARPTYTIEKLFF
>NA|TRBV28
CASSLTRTSGGAKSYEQYF
>NA|TRBV5-6
CASSLGQAIYGYTF
>NA|TRBV3-1/TRBV3-2
CASSQTGQGRSPLHF
>NA|TRBV6-5
CASRPDRGEQYF
>NA|TRBV12-3/TRBV12-4
CASSFGTLNGYTF
>NA|TRBV18
CASSPGIEGLNTEAFF
>NA|TRBV13
CASSFSSNQPQHF
>NA|TRBV7-8
CASSPRGGFSYNSPLHF
>NA|TRBV13
CASSLEGQGQETQYF
>NA|TRBV24-1
CATSDFFRGGETQYF
>NA|TRBV9
CASAKGQGDYGYTF
>NA|TRBV19
CASSIGRVGGLGTEAFF
>NA|TRBV6-5
CASRRTGGPVETQYF
>NA|TRBV28
CASSPLTSGEQYF
>NA|TRBV11-2
CASSLVYGGEYGYTF
>NA|TRBV18
CASSPEETQYF
>few|TRBV27
CASSLLNRNTEAFF
>NA|TRBV3-1/TRBV3-2
CASSQDHGGLDGYTF
>NA|TRBV11-2
CASSLAPGNTHEQFF
>few|TRBV6-6
CASSLGTGFVGEKLFF
>NA|TRBV7-9
CASSFPGNTIYF
>NA|TRBV9
CASSPSAGGNSPLHF
>few|TRBV7-9
CASSSTGFSGNTIYF
>NA|TRBV5-1
CASSALAGSTDTQYF
>NA|TRBV7-2
CASSQRQGGDNEQFF
>NA|TRBV11-2
CASSLQRTGYMNTEAFF
>NA|TRBV4-3
CASSQQVRNYEQYF